The 30 T cell receptor beta chains below come from one sample, sequenced in a study of T-cell memory formation after mild COVID-19. From the 5' RACE reads, TCRdb called clonotypes with MiXCR, one entry per CDR3 protein. There are some 290,000 distinct CDR3 sequences in the sample; about 16% occur only once, and 22% lies in the top ten. The sequenced sample consisted of PBMCs or a T cell subset sorted from them (not recorded which). The receptors come from a man between 18 and 35 years old who had mild COVID-19 (a few samples of this study predate the infection). Cell type and time point are not known.

The CDR3 DNA reads as TGTGCCAGCAGCTTTACGCCAGGGGCTCAAGAGACCCAGTACTTC. It is translated as CASSFTPGAQETQYF. The V call is TRBV5-5, the J call TRBJ2-5; weak D call: TRBD1 (6 bases). This CDR3 comprises 15 residues. Trimming removed 2 bases from V and 2 bases from J, with 13 bases in between. From germline, CDR1 is SGHKS and CDR2 YYEKEE (reference sequence). Full variable domain (rest looked up from reference TRBV5-5 and TRBJ2-5): DAGVTQSPTHLIKTRGQQVTLRCSPISGHKSVSWYQQVLGQGPQFIFQYYEKEERGRGNFPDRFSARQFPNYSSELNVNALLLGDSALYLCASSFTPGAQETQYFGPGTRLLVL.

This sequence joins TRBV7-9 and TRBJ1-5, with no clear D. The CDR3 is 16 amino acids. Germline assignment: CDR1 SEHNR and CDR2 FQNEAQ (reference sequence). Trimming removed 1 base at V and 0 bases at J, with 10 bases between. As DNA, the CDR3 is TGTGCCAGCAGCTTAGGTGGCGGAGATAGCAATCAGCCCCAGCATTTT. Protein product: CASSLGGGDSNQPQHF.

The chain has TRBV5-1 and TRBJ2-2; D is unresolved. V dropped 5 bases and J dropped 4 bases, with 12 bases sitting between them. Germline V gives CDR1 SGHRS, CDR2 YFSETQ. This CDR3 comprises 14 residues. CDR3 sequence reads: CASSEPDPTGELFF. DNA of the CDR3: TGCGCCAGCAGTGAACCGGACCCCACCGGGGAGCTGTTTTTT.

The V and J genes are TRBV6-1 and TRBJ1-5; tentatively, D is TRBD1 (6 bases). The V gene lost 2 bases and the J gene lost 2 bases, with 13 bases spanning the gap. CDR1 is MNHNS and CDR2 is SASEGT in the germline V gene. The CDR3 is 16 amino acids. CDR3 protein: CASSETGRLGNQPQHF. CDR3 DNA sequence: TGTGCCAGCAGTGAAACAGGGCGGTTGGGCAATCAGCCCCAGCATTTT.

The chain joins TRBV12-3 or TRBV12-4 to TRBJ2-7, with D perhaps being TRBD1 or TRBD2 (5 bases each). Deletions cut 5 bases from V and 0 bases from J, with 17 bases between. CDR3 length: 16 residues. CDR3 amino acids: CASSPHSSGASYEQYF. The CDR3 DNA reads TGTGCCAGCAGTCCCCACTCGTCCGGGGCCTCCTACGAGCAGTACTTC.

Many counts were recorded for this clonotype. This chain connects TRBV15 to TRBJ2-5, with 10 bases fitting TRBD1. Germline CDR1 and CDR2: LNHNV and YYDKDF (reference sequence). V shed 6 bases and J 1 base; nucleotides not matched to a gene: 5. This CDR3 is 15 amino acids long. CDR3 nucleotide sequence: TGTGCCACCAGTAGACAGGGGGCGTTCCAAGAGACCCAGTACTTC. Residues: CATSRQGAFQETQYF.

This chain links TRBV12-3 or TRBV12-4 with TRBJ2-7; D perhaps matches TRBD2 (6 bases). The length of the CDR3 is 14 residues. Trimming cost V 9 bases and J 3 bases, with 18 bases left between them. CDR3 protein: CASRHSGGGYEQYF. The CDR3 DNA reads TGTGCCAGTCGTCACTCCGGGGGTGGCTACGAGCAGTACTTC.

This clonotype showed up just once. The chain links TRBV27 to TRBJ2-2; a weak D match, TRBD1 (5 bases). Trimming left V 3 bases short and J 2 bases short, with 13 bases between. CDR1 and CDR2 from the germline V gene are MNHEY and SMNVEV (reference sequence). CDR3 length equals 16 residues. The chain's CDR3 is CASSFSIGVNTGELFF. DNA for the CDR3: TGTGCCAGCAGTTTTAGTATAGGGGTCAACACCGGGGAGCTGTTTTTT.

There are a few counts of this clonotype. This rearrangement joins TRBV20-1 to TRBJ2-1; no clear D gene. CDR3 length: 14 amino acids. The V gene lost 5 bases and the J gene lost 3 bases, with 14 bases spanning the gap. Germline V gene lookup returns CDR1 DFQATT and CDR2 SNEGSKA (reference sequence). This CDR3 is CSAPWTSSYNEQFF. CDR3 nucleotides: TGCAGTGCTCCCTGGACGTCGAGCTACAATGAGCAGTTCTTC.

In this sample, this clonotype turned up a few times. The chain carries TRBV10-3 and TRBJ1-6, with 9 bases that match TRBD1. Germline CDR1 and CDR2: ENHRY and SYGVKD. The CDR3 has 18 residues. Trimming at V came to 2 bases and at J to 2 bases, leaving 7 bases not matched to a gene. CDR3 nucleotide sequence: TGTGCCATCAGTGAGGCGGACAGGGGCATCCCCTATAATTCACCCCTCCACTTT. As protein: CAISEADRGIPYNSPLHF.

The V and J genes are TRBV6-1 and TRBJ1-2; TRBD1 aligns across 8 bases. Germline V gene data show CDR1 as MNHNS and CDR2 as SASEGT. V was clipped by 6 bases and J by 4 bases; unmatched bases: 10. The CDR3 is made up of 15 amino acids. The chain's CDR3 is CASRPPGQVAYGYTF. The CDR3 DNA is TGTGCCAGCAGGCCACCGGGACAGGTCGCCTATGGCTACACCTTC.

This clonotype has at least ten counts. The V gene is TRBV11-1, the J gene TRBJ2-2, with D uncertain. CDR1 is SGHAT and CDR2 is FQDESV in the germline V gene (reference sequence). This CDR3 is built from 14 residues. With 4 bases removed from V and 2 bases from J, the gap between germline ends came to 8 bases. The CDR3 is CASSSDTNTGELFF. The CDR3, as DNA: TGTGCCAGCAGCTCAGACACCAACACCGGGGAGCTGTTTTTT.

In regard to this clonotype: The junction does not match germline at one end; this may be a read error. The chain links TRBV27 to TRBJ1-5; D remains ambiguous. The germline CDR1 and CDR2 sequences are MNHEY and SMNVEV (reference sequence). The CDR3 runs to 14 residues. CDR3: CASSLGRFNQPQNF. The DNA for the CDR3 is TGTGCCAGCAGTTTGGGCAGGTTCAATCAGCCCCAGAATTTT.

This clonotype turned up a few times. J is TRBJ2-7 and V is TRBV20-1; D uncertain. There are 12 residues in the CDR3. Per the germline V gene, CDR1 is DFQATT and CDR2 is SNEGSKA (reference sequence). With 3 bases removed from V and 3 bases from J, the gap between germline ends came to 9 bases. CDR3 residues: CSASYQRYEQYF. For the CDR3, the DNA is TGCAGTGCTAGTTATCAGCGCTACGAGCAGTACTTC.

The V gene is TRBV9, the J gene TRBJ1-6, with 11 positions matching TRBD1. V gave up 0 bases and J gave up 11 bases; unmatched junction bases: 7. The CDR3 has 16 amino acids. Germline CDR1 and CDR2: SGDLS and YYNGEE. The CDR3 coding sequence is TGTGCCAGCAGCGTAGCTTCCGGGACAGGGGGAGCACCCCTCCACTTT. Translating gives CASSVASGTGGAPLHF.

The table lists this clonotype with a few counts. V is TRBV11-2 and J is TRBJ2-7; TRBD1 matches at 9 bases. Looked up from germline, CDR1 is SGHAT and CDR2 is FQNNGV. V lost 5 bases to trimming and J lost 6 bases; unmatched junction nucleotides: 11. The CDR3 totals 15 residues. CDR3 nucleotide sequence: TGTGCCAGCAGCGCCCGCTCCGGGACAGGGTTCGAGCAGTACTTC. This gives the protein CASSARSGTGFEQYF. Based on the CDR3 plus reference TRBV11-2 and TRBJ2-7, the full variable domain is EAGVAQSPRYKIIEKRQSVAFWCNPISGHATLYWYQQILGQGPKLLIQFQNNGVVDDSQLPKDRFSAERLKGVDSTLKIQPAKLEDSAVYLCASSARSGTGFEQYFGPGTRLTVT.

The chain has TRBV7-6 and TRBJ2-1; D is possibly TRBD1 or TRBD2 (6 bases each). V dropped 5 bases and J dropped 9 bases, with 17 bases sitting between them. The germline V gene has CDR1 SGHVS and CDR2 FNYEAQ. The CDR3 spans 14 residues. This chain's CDR3 is CASSRRDGGGEQFF. CDR3 DNA sequence: TGTGCCAGCAGCCGCAGGGACGGAGGGGGTGAGCAGTTCTTC.

The gene calls are TRBV6-6 and TRBJ2-7; TRBD1 matches at 7 bases. This CDR3 is 14 amino acids long. The germline gives CDR1 MNHNY, CDR2 SVGAGI (reference sequence). The V segment lost 6 bases and the J segment 4 bases; nucleotides outside the gene matches: 9. CDR3 protein: CASSLMGQNYEQYF. CDR3 in DNA: TGTGCCAGCAGCTTGATGGGACAGAATTACGAGCAGTACTTC.

This chain connects TRBV7-2 to TRBJ2-1; possibly TRBD2 for D (6 bases). V was clipped by 5 bases and J by 8 bases, with 19 bases between them. The CDR3 is 15 amino acids. The germline V gene has CDR1 SGHTA and CDR2 FQGNSA. DNA for the CDR3: TGTGCCAGCAGCCATTCCCCGGGACTTAGCGATGAGCAGTTCTTC. Protein sequence: CASSHSPGLSDEQFF.

This clonotype came up a few times. This chain joins TRBV4-3 and TRBJ2-7; no clear D. CDR3 length: 15 residues. Germline CDR1 reads LGHNA; CDR2 reads YSLEER. V dropped 1 base and J dropped 2 bases, with 12 bases sitting between them. CDR3 coding DNA: TGCGCCAGCAGCCAAGTGGATGGCAGAACCTACGAGCAGTACGTC. Translation: CASSQVDGRTYEQYV.

The gene calls are TRBV4-3 and TRBJ2-5, with D possibly being TRBD1 (6 bases). The CDR3 sequence is 17 residues long. Germline CDR1 and CDR2: LGHNA and YSLEER. V lost 3 bases, J lost 5 bases, and 22 bases lay in between. The CDR3 DNA follows: TGCGCCAGCAGCCATCCCCCGGACACTCCAAGGGGGGAGACCCAGTACTTC. Translation: CASSHPPDTPRGETQYF.

This clonotype was observed a handful of times. This chain uses TRBV6-2 or TRBV6-3 with TRBJ2-3; D uncertain. There are 12 residues in the CDR3. Deletions cut 6 bases from V and 5 bases from J, with 9 bases between. Germline V gene data show CDR1 as MNHEY and CDR2 as SVGEGT. CDR3 residues: CASRPPQDTQYF. In nucleotides, the CDR3 is TGTGCCAGCAGACCTCCACAAGATACGCAGTATTTT.

In its sample, this clonotype was seen a few times. The chain has TRBV7-2 and TRBJ1-4; TRBD1 might be the D (6 bases). V was cut by 2 bases and J by 10 bases, with 14 bases left in between. The CDR3 length is 14 residues. Germline V lookup: CDR1 SGHTA, CDR2 FQGNSA. The CDR3 spells CASSLLPGQGKLFF. As DNA, the CDR3 is TGTGCCAGCAGCTTACTACCGGGACAAGGAAAACTGTTTTTT. The full variable domain, rest sourced from reference TRBV7-2 and TRBJ1-4, is GAGVSQSPSNKVTEKGKDVELRCDPISGHTALYWYRQSLGQGLEFLIYFQGNSAPDKSGLPSDRFSAERTGGSVSTLTIQRTQQEDSAVYLCASSLLPGQGKLFFGSGTQLSVL.

This clonotype was counted ten times or more. The chain is built from TRBV7-2 and TRBJ2-3; D ambiguous. The V end was cut by 6 bases, the J end by 3 bases, with 10 bases between. The CDR3 has 13 residues. Germline lookup yields CDR1 SGHTA and CDR2 FQGNSA. CDR3 amino acids: CASSFSQTDTQYF. The CDR3 DNA is TGTGCCAGCAGTTTTAGCCAGACAGATACGCAGTATTTT.

The sample holds a few counts of this clonotype. The chain links TRBV4-1 to TRBJ1-3; the match to TRBD1 covers 7 bases. The CDR3 length is 17 residues. The V and J ends lost 1 base and 4 bases, in that order; junction bases with no gene match: 10. Per the germline V gene, CDR1 is MGHRA and CDR2 is YSYEKL. The DNA for the CDR3 is TGCGCCAGCAGCCAAGTAGGGGGCAGGGTGGTAGGAAACACCATATATTTT. This gives the protein CASSQVGGRVVGNTIYF.

This clonotype was seen more than once but under ten times. This rearrangement joins TRBV5-1 to TRBJ1-1; D is undetermined. V gave up 0 bases and J gave up 0 bases, with 6 bases separating them. The CDR3 has 14 amino acids. The V gene's germline CDR1 is SGHRS and CDR2 YFSETQ. The CDR3: CASSLVVMNTEAFF. The CDR3, as DNA: TGCGCCAGCAGCTTGGTAGTAATGAACACTGAAGCTTTCTTT.

This clonotype was seen only a few times. The chain employs TRBV7-2 and TRBJ2-5; D remains ambiguous. The CDR3 totals 12 residues. The V end was cut by 1 base, the J end by 8 bases, with 8 bases between. Germline assignment: CDR1 SGHTA and CDR2 FQGNSA. CDR3 residues: CASSLEGFTQYF. The CDR3 DNA is TGTGCCAGCAGCTTAGAAGGGTTTACCCAGTACTTC.

Ten or more counts support this clonotype. The chain recombines TRBV6-5 with TRBJ2-7; 8 nucleotides line up with TRBD2. V was clipped by 9 bases and J by 1 base; unmatched bases: 11. The germline gives CDR1 MNHEY, CDR2 SVGAGI. The CDR3 spans 15 residues. CDR3 protein: CASPWPRGRSYEQYV. In DNA, the CDR3 is TGTGCCAGTCCCTGGCCTCGCGGGAGGTCCTACGAGCAGTACGTC.

The genes are TRBV5-5 and TRBJ2-6; TRBD1 agrees at 7 bases. CDR3 length: 17 residues. Germline V lookup: CDR1 SGHKS, CDR2 YYEKEE (reference sequence). J was trimmed by 0 bases and V by 0 bases; bases with no gene match: 3. In DNA form, the CDR3 reads TGTGCCAGCAGCTTGGAGGGACAGAACTCTGGGGCCAACGTCCTGACTTTC. Amino acid sequence: CASSLEGQNSGANVLTF.

The rearrangement joins TRBV6-2 or TRBV6-3 to TRBJ2-7, with 8 bases that match TRBD2. CDR3 length: 14 residues. The germline CDR1 and CDR2 sequences are MNHEY and SVGEGT. Losses at the gene ends were 4 bases for V and 2 bases for J; bases not matched to a gene: 4. CDR3 residues: CASSSLAGTYEQYF. The CDR3 nucleotides are TGTGCCAGCAGTTCCCTAGCGGGTACCTACGAGCAGTACTTC.